The 21 T cell receptor beta chains presented below share a single source sample, sequenced in a study of blood T cell repertoires in COVID-19. Produced via immunoSEQ multiplex PCR; TCRdb's table is partial and in-frame only. The data contain 40,000 to 65,000 clones, roughly 79% of them seen just once; the ten biggest clones take up 15%. Material for sequencing was peripheral blood. These receptors originate from a human donor with active or convalescent COVID-19. The donor label of this sample is uncertain.

The chain uses TRBV23-1 and TRBJ1-6; TRBD1 is a possible D gene (6 bases). TRBV23-1 is noted as an ORF with a role that remains uncertain. This CDR3 spans 16 amino acids. V lost 1 base to trimming and J lost 10 bases, with 17 bases between them. The CDR3 protein is CASSQCGGGERSPLHF. CDR3 coding DNA: TGCGCCAGCAGTCAATGTGGAGGGGGGGAACGGTCACCCCTCCACTTT.

This chain joins TRBV7-9 and TRBJ2-2; D remains ambiguous. Germline loops: CDR1 SEHNR, CDR2 FQNEAQ (reference sequence). This CDR3 region has 14 residues. The ends were cut back, 6 bases at V and 4 bases at J, with 12 bases in the middle. As DNA, the CDR3 is TGTGCCAGCAGTCTCATGAGTGTCACCGGGGAGCTGTTTTTT. Its protein is CASSLMSVTGELFF.

CDR3 protein: CASSFTGVGNTIYF. CDR3 bases: TGTGCCAGCAGCTTTACAGGGGTCGGAAACACCATATATTTT. The chain uses TRBV5-8 and TRBJ1-3, with 7 bases aligning to TRBD1. The CDR3 runs to 14 residues. Germline trimming cut 2 bases from V and 4 bases from J; bases unmatched to any gene: 3. Germline V CDR1 and CDR2: SGHTS, YDEGEE.

The V gene is TRBV6-1, the J gene TRBJ1-1; TRBD1 matches at 12 bases. V shed 2 bases and J 5 bases; nucleotides not matched to a gene: 6. Germline V gene sequence: CDR1 MNHNS, CDR2 SASEGT. The CDR3 loop spans 16 amino acids. The CDR3 reads CASSERDRGRRTEAFF. CDR3 DNA: TGTGCCAGCAGTGAAAGGGACAGGGGGCGAAGAACTGAAGCTTTCTTT.

The chain carries TRBV7-2 and TRBJ1-4; 8 positions agree with TRBD1. Germline V CDR1 and CDR2: SGHTA, FQGNSA. V shed 4 bases and J 8 bases; nucleotides not matched to a gene: 6. The CDR3 is 14 residues long. CDR3: CASSSRTGNEKLFF. The CDR3, as DNA: TGTGCCAGCAGCTCACGGACAGGGAACGAAAAACTGTTTTTT.

In its sample, this clone was seen many times. The chain joins TRBV7-6 to TRBJ2-7, with 10 bases identical to TRBD2. Losses at the gene ends were 5 bases for V and 2 bases for J; bases not matched to a gene: 6. The CDR3 has 15 residues. Germline V gene lookup returns CDR1 SGHVS and CDR2 FNYEAQ. CDR3 nucleotides: TGTGCCAGCAGCGCAGCCGGGACTAGCGCCTACGAGCAGTACTTC. Translation gives CASSAAGTSAYEQYF.

The rearrangement joins TRBV14 to TRBJ1-1; D is unresolved. CDR1 is SGHDN and CDR2 is FVKESK in the germline V gene. V was pared by 2 bases and J by 7 bases, with 8 bases between. CDR3 length equals 12 residues. For the CDR3, the DNA is TGTGCCAGCAGCCAACATCCGGGTGAAGCTTTCTTT. This gives the protein CASSQHPGEAFF.

The V gene is TRBV6-1, the J gene TRBJ1-5, with unresolved D. Germline-derived CDR1 and CDR2 are MNHNS and SASEGT. The CDR3 consists of 19 residues. The V end lost 2 bases, the J end lost 1 base, and 21 bases lay between the germline ends. This CDR3 is CASSERAGLGGASNQPQHF. In DNA, the CDR3 is TGTGCCAGCAGTGAACGAGCGGGTTTGGGAGGCGCGAGCAATCAGCCCCAGCATTTT.

This sequence joins TRBV19 and TRBJ2-3; D remains ambiguous. The CDR3 contains 12 residues. The germline CDR1 and CDR2 sequences are LNHDA and SQIVND (reference sequence). V lost 3 bases and J lost 5, with 6 bases in between. CDR3 amino acids: CASSMIGDTQYF. In nucleotides, the CDR3 is TGTGCCAGTAGTATGATCGGAGATACGCAGTATTTT.

This clone was seen repeatedly, ten times or more. The chain couples TRBV5-1 to TRBJ1-6, with D perhaps matching TRBD1 (6 bases). V lost 4 bases, J lost 10 bases, and 18 bases lay in between. CDR1 and CDR2 from the germline V gene are SGHRS and YFSETQ. The CDR3 has 15 residues. The CDR3 nucleotides read TGCGCCAGCAGCAGCGGAGGAGGCGGGGGCTCACCCCTCCACTTT. This codes for CASSSGGGGGSPLHF.

The chain combines TRBV7-8 with TRBJ2-1, with D possibly matching TRBD2 (5 bases). This CDR3 is 15 amino acids long. Germline V gives CDR1 SGHVS, CDR2 FQNEAQ. Between the trimmed V and J ends, which lost 5 bases and 0 bases, there was a span of 11 bases. The CDR3 region is CASSRRINSYNEQFF. The CDR3 DNA sequence: TGTGCCAGCAGCCGGAGGATTAACTCCTACAATGAGCAGTTCTTC. Full variable domain (outside the CDR3, taken from reference TRBV7-8 and TRBJ2-1): GAGVSQSPRYKVAKRGQDVALRCDPISGHVSLFWYQQALGQGPEFLTYFQNEAQLDKSGLPSDRFFAERPEGSVSTLKIQRTQQEDSAVYLCASSRRINSYNEQFFGPGTRLTVL.

The chain employs TRBV20-1 and TRBJ1-4, with TRBD1 matching over 8 bases. This CDR3 has 14 residues. Losses at the gene ends were 3 bases for V and 7 bases for J; bases not matched to a gene: 7. Germline V CDR1 and CDR2: DFQATT, SNEGSKA (reference sequence). CDR3 in amino acids: CSASDDRGGEKLFF. CDR3 DNA sequence: TGCAGTGCTAGTGACGACAGGGGAGGTGAAAAACTGTTTTTT.

A few counts support this clone. V and J are TRBV12-1 and TRBJ2-7; TRBD1, the table's D call, lacks a check against the DNA. TRBV12-1 is annotated as a pseudogene. This CDR3 is built from 15 residues. CDR3 coding DNA: TGTGCCAGCAGCGGGGGGACAGGGGTATGCTACGAGCAGTACTTC. It codes for CASSGGTGVCYEQYF.

J is TRBJ2-5 and V is TRBV9; 10 bases agree with TRBD2. Trimming took 0 bases from V and 5 from J; bases not matched to a gene: 13. From germline, CDR1 is SGDLS and CDR2 YYNGEE. This CDR3 is 18 amino acids long. CDR3 sequence reads: CASSVGAGGPSVAETQYF. In DNA, the CDR3 is TGTGCCAGCAGCGTAGGAGCGGGAGGGCCCTCGGTCGCGGAGACCCAGTACTTC.

J is TRBJ2-3 and V is TRBV3-1 (or the pseudogene TRBV3-2), with D possibly being TRBD2 (6 bases). Trimming cost V 1 base and J 4 bases, with 15 bases left between them. The CDR3 spans 16 residues. From germline, CDR1 is LGHDT and CDR2 YNNKEL (reference sequence). CDR3 in amino acids: CASSQGLLAPADTQYF. Written as DNA, the CDR3 is TGTGCCAGCAGCCAAGGATTACTAGCCCCCGCAGATACGCAGTATTTT.

J is TRBJ2-7 and V is TRBV30, with 8 bases lining up with TRBD2. Germline V gene data show CDR1 as GTSNPN and CDR2 as SVGIG (reference sequence). CDR3 size: 16 residues. After removal of 5 bases from V and 3 bases from J, the junction contained 15 bases not matched to a gene. CDR3 nucleotides: TGTGCCTGGCTCCCGCGGGAGGCCTCAGAGGTCTACGAGCAGTACTTC. Encoded protein: CAWLPREASEVYEQYF.

The chain has TRBV9 and TRBJ1-2, with unresolved D. Looked up from germline, CDR1 is SGDLS and CDR2 is YYNGEE. CDR3 length: 13 amino acids. The V gene lost 0 bases and the J gene lost 7 bases, with 10 bases spanning the gap. DNA of the CDR3: TGTGCCAGCAGCGTAGAAGGGAGCGGTGGCTACACCTTC. It specifies CASSVEGSGGYTF.

The chain employs TRBV28 and TRBJ1-4, with TRBD1 matching 8 bases. Germline V gives CDR1 MDHEN, CDR2 SYDVKM. V dropped 7 bases and J dropped 8; count of bases not matched to a gene: 9. There are 14 residues in the CDR3. CDR3 loop: CASTATGVGEKLFF. The CDR3 nucleotides are TGTGCCAGCACCGCGACAGGGGTCGGGGAAAAACTGTTTTTT. Variable domain in full (rest from reference TRBV28 and TRBJ1-4): DVKVTQSSRYLVKRTGEKVFLECVQDMDHENMFWYRQDPGLGLRLIYFSYDVKMKEKGDIPEGYSVSREKKERFSLILESASTNQTSMYLCASTATGVGEKLFFGSGTQLSVL.

This sequence joins TRBV3-1 (or the pseudogene TRBV3-2) and TRBJ2-7; 7 bases align to TRBD2. Germline V CDR1 and CDR2: LGHDT, YNNKEL (reference sequence). This CDR3 is 15 amino acids long. Trimming removed 1 base from V and 3 bases from J; junction bases left unmatched: 6. The CDR3 DNA is TGTGCCAGCAGCCAAGTGGGGGGGAGTGGCTACGAGCAGTACTTC. This translates into CASSQVGGSGYEQYF.

The CDR3 nucleotides read TGTGCCAGTAGGAAGGGAGTGACCTACGAGCAGTACTTC. This encodes CASRKGVTYEQYF. V and J are TRBV19 and TRBJ2-7, with D perhaps TRBD2 (5 bases). This CDR3 is 13 amino acids long. Germline V gene lookup returns CDR1 LNHDA and CDR2 SQIVND (reference sequence). V shed 6 bases and J shed 2 bases, with 11 bases lying between them.

The V and J genes are TRBV4-1 and TRBJ2-7; tentatively, D is TRBD1 (5 bases). The ends were cut back, 3 bases at V and 2 bases at J, with 20 bases in the middle. The CDR3 covers 17 residues. Per the germline V gene, CDR1 is MGHRA and CDR2 is YSYEKL. The CDR3 reads CASSQPGLGIRAYEQYF. The CDR3 DNA is TGCGCCAGCAGCCAGCCAGGGTTGGGTATCCGGGCCTACGAGCAGTACTTC.